This TCR beta chain was sequenced in a study of siplizumab effects on memory and regulatory T cells. Study-wide findings and caveats: Just a small share of alloreactive clones was traced back to unstimulated subsets. Suppression by proliferating Tregs derived from siplizumab cultures was not verified. Apparently more diverse than memory cells, naive T cells also seemed major alloresponse contributors.

As regards this clone: Its target is unknown.

About 100,000 TCR templates per sample were assayed. Assay: immunoSEQ multiplex PCR; the TCRdb copy retains only in-frame clones and omits some. This sample carries about 120,000 clones, 93% of them seen once, and the ten largest clones take over 0.15%. The CDR3 totals 14 residues. Trimming removed 7 bases from V and 1 base from J, with 14 bases in between. Germline CDR1 and CDR2: SGHTA and FQGNSA. Sample: non-Treg CD4+ T cells sorted from blood. This clonotype originated in a human donor in good health. This chain joins TRBV7-2 and TRBJ2-7; a possible D gene is TRBD1 (7 bases). The CDR3 loop reads CASTQGGKSYEQYF. CDR3 bases: TGTGCCAGCACCCAGGGGGGCAAGTCCTACGAGCAGTACTTC. Filled out from reference TRBV7-2 and TRBJ2-7, the complete variable domain reads GAGVSQSPSNKVTEKGKDVELRCDPISGHTALYWYRQSLGQGLEFLIYFQGNSAPDKSGLPSDRFSAERTGGSVSTLTIQRTQQEDSAVYLCASTQGGKSYEQYFGPGTRLTVT.